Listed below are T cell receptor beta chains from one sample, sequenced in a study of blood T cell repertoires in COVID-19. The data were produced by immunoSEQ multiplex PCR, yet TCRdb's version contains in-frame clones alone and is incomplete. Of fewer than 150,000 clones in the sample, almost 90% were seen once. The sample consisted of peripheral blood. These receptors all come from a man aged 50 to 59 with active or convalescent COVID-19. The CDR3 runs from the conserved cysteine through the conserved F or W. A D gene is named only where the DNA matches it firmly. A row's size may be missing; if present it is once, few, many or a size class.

CDR3: CASSLTAGGPSYEQYF
DNA: TGTGCCAGCAGCTTGACGGCGGGAGGGCCGTCCTACGAGCAGTACTTC
J: TRBJ2-7
V: TRBV5-4
D: TRBD2
size: .

CDR3: CASPTLAGPTDTQYF
DNA: TGTGCCAGCCCGACACTAGCGGGGCCCACAGATACGCAGTATTTT
J: TRBJ2-3
V: TRBV2
D: TRBD2
size: .

CDR3: CASSLVGAGYGYTF
DNA: TGTGCCAGCAGTTTAGTGGGGGCGGGCTATGGCTACACCTTC
J: TRBJ1-2
V: TRBV28
D: .
size: .

CDR3: CASIQTVSSGNTIYF
DNA: TGTGCCAGCATCCAGACAGTGAGCTCTGGAAACACCATATATTTT
J: TRBJ1-3
V: TRBV28
D: .
size: .

CDR3: CASSGTSGRAIEQFF
DNA: TGTGCCAGCAGCGGGACGAGCGGGAGGGCGATTGAGCAGTTCTTC
J: TRBJ2-1
V: TRBV7-8
D: TRBD2
size: .

CDR3: CASSSDWTGTQYF
DNA: TGTGCCAGCAGCTCGGACTGGACGGGTACGCAGTATTTT
J: TRBJ2-3
V: TRBV5-6
D: .
size: .

CDR3: CASKPPGGQWFNYGYTF
DNA: TGTGCCAGTAAGCCGCCCGGGGGACAGTGGTTCAACTATGGCTACACCTTC
J: TRBJ1-2
V: TRBV19
D: TRBD1
size: .

CDR3: CASSSPGLAGRVNEQFF
DNA: TGTGCCAGCAGCTCCCCGGGACTAGCGGGAAGAGTCAATGAGCAGTTCTTC
J: TRBJ2-1
V: TRBV28
D: TRBD2
size: .

CDR3: CASTRPGGLEQYF
DNA: TGTGCCAGTACCCGCCCAGGGGGTCTCGAGCAGTACTTC
J: TRBJ2-7
V: TRBV19
D: TRBD1
size: .

CDR3: CSVPFGYGYTF
DNA: TGCAGCGTTCCCTTCGGGTATGGCTACACCTTC
J: TRBJ1-2
V: TRBV29-1
D: .
size: few

CDR3: CASTRHFTSGNTIYF
DNA: TGTGCCAGCACCCGACACTTTACCTCTGGAAACACCATATATTTT
J: TRBJ1-3
V: TRBV28
D: .
size: .

CDR3: CASSWWDRMNTEAFF
DNA: TGCGCCAGCAGCTGGTGGGACAGGATGAACACTGAAGCTTTCTTT
J: TRBJ1-1
V: TRBV5-1
D: TRBD1
size: .

CDR3: CASSANEAFF
DNA: TGCGCCAGCAGTGCTAACGAAGCTTTCTTT
J: TRBJ1-1
V: TRBV10-1
D: .
size: few

CDR3: CASSLVQGAVGYTF
DNA: TGTGCCAGCAGCTTAGTACAGGGGGCTGTGGGCTACACCTTC
J: TRBJ1-2
V: TRBV7-2
D: TRBD1
size: .

CDR3: CASNGQGAPRETQYF
DNA: TGTGCCAGCAACGGACAGGGGGCGCCCCGGGAGACCCAGTACTTC
J: TRBJ2-5
V: TRBV11-2
D: TRBD1
size: .

CDR3: CASSLAWTGGYNEQFF
DNA: TGTGCCAGCAGCTTAGCGTGGACAGGGGGTTACAATGAGCAGTTCTTC
J: TRBJ2-1
V: TRBV13
D: TRBD1
size: .

CDR3: CASSLGLEQYF
DNA: TGTGCCAGCAGCTTAGGTCTAGAGCAGTACTTC
J: TRBJ2-7
V: TRBV7-2
D: .
size: .

CDR3: CASKLSGSHNEQFF
DNA: TGTGCCAGCAAGTTATCCGGGAGCCACAATGAGCAGTTCTTC
J: TRBJ2-1
V: TRBV6-5
D: .
size: .

CDR3: CASSEGLARTDTQYF
DNA: TGTGCCAGCAGCGAAGGACTAGCCCGCACAGATACGCAGTATTTT
J: TRBJ2-3
V: TRBV5-5
D: TRBD2
size: .

CDR3: CASSPGLGGDTQYF
DNA: TGTGCCAGCAGCCCCGGTCTGGGGGGAGATACGCAGTATTTT
J: TRBJ2-3
V: TRBV5-6
D: .
size: few

CDR3: CASSPDSGLRGSGGLF
DNA: TGTGCCAGCTCACCAGACTCAGGACTCAGGGGGTCTGGGGGGCTCTTC
J: TRBJ2-1
V: TRBV18
D: .
size: few

CDR3: CASSTGQGSGEKLFF
DNA: TGTGCCAGCTCAACCGGACAGGGTTCGGGTGAAAAACTGTTTTTT
J: TRBJ1-4
V: TRBV18
D: TRBD1
size: .

CDR3: CASSSDRGPRTDTQYF
DNA: TGTGCCAGCAGCTCGGACAGGGGGCCTCGCACAGATACGCAGTATTTT
J: TRBJ2-3
V: TRBV5-6
D: TRBD1
size: .

CDR3: CASSLARARINSPLHF
DNA: TGTGCCAGCAGTTTAGCCCGAGCACGAATTAATTCACCCCTCCACTTT
J: TRBJ1-6
V: TRBV28
D: .
size: .

CDR3: CASSSPGVGDSPLHF
DNA: TGTGCCAGCAGCTCCCCGGGGGTAGGGGATTCACCCCTCCACTTT
J: TRBJ1-6
V: TRBV6-5
D: .
size: .

CDR3: CASSRGLAGPYNEQFF
DNA: TGTGCCAGCAGCCGGGGACTAGCGGGCCCTTACAATGAGCAGTTCTTC
J: TRBJ2-1
V: TRBV3-1/TRBV3-2
D: TRBD2
size: .

CDR3: CASSLRGSGRSGDTQYF
DNA: TGTGCCAGCAGCTTGCGGGGTAGCGGGAGATCGGGAGATACGCAGTATTTT
J: TRBJ2-3
V: TRBV7-9
D: TRBD2
size: .

CDR3: CASKTGTVASYEQYF
DNA: TGTGCCAGCAAGACCGGGACAGTAGCTTCCTACGAGCAGTACTTC
J: TRBJ2-7
V: TRBV6-5
D: TRBD1
size: .

CDR3: CASSVGANTEAFF
DNA: TGTGCCAGCAGCGTGGGAGCGAACACTGAAGCTTTCTTT
J: TRBJ1-1
V: TRBV12-3/TRBV12-4
D: .
size: .

CDR3: CSVHGQYTDTQYF
DNA: TGCAGCGTTCATGGACAGTACACAGATACGCAGTATTTT
J: TRBJ2-3
V: TRBV29-1
D: .
size: .

CDR3: CASRVQGSLHSPLHF
DNA: TGTGCCAGCAGGGTACAGGGAAGTCTACATTCACCCCTCCACTTT
J: TRBJ1-6
V: TRBV2
D: .
size: .

CDR3: CASSSGALAEQYF
DNA: TGTGCCAGCAGTTCAGGGGCCCTTGCGGAGCAGTACTTC
J: TRBJ2-7
V: TRBV27
D: .
size: .

CDR3: CSVFPHPGLAGVGSYNEQFF
DNA: TGCAGCGTCTTCCCCCACCCGGGACTAGCGGGAGTAGGGTCTTACAATGAGCAGTTCTTC
J: TRBJ2-1
V: TRBV29-1
D: TRBD2
size: .